This TCR beta chain was sequenced for a study of OX40 agonist ivuxolimab in advanced cancers. Study context: Males comprised approximately 84% of the group, whose mean age was 60 years (range 23 to 79). Whole-study results and caveats: At 0.1 to 3.0 mg/kg, CD4+ and CD8+ blood T cells expanded clonally by week 6. Researchers report that CD8+ T cells had, on average, more expanded clones than CD4+.

Assay used: immunoSEQ multiplex PCR; TCRdb lists only in-frame clones, some missing. The sample comprises about 84,000 clones, approximately 93% of which are singletons, and roughly 9.6% rests with the top ten. The germline CDR1 and CDR2 sequences are SGHTA and FQGNSA. Trimming cost V 5 bases and J 4 bases, with 14 bases left between them. The CDR3 sequence is 14 residues long. People who had autoimmune disease history or systemic immunosuppression were excluded. A note on this clone: Its antigen is as yet unknown.

The source material was CD4+ or CD8+ T cells sorted from blood, sampled in a trial of the OX40 agonist ivuxolimab. The source of this sequence is an adult with an advanced solid tumor such as melanoma, head and neck, liver or kidney cancer. The gene calls are TRBV7-2 and TRBJ1-2; D is perhaps TRBD1 (6 bases). The CDR3 DNA reads as TGTGCCAGCAGCCCCAGGGGAACCTTCTATGGCTACACCTTC. It encodes CASSPRGTFYGYTF.